A selection of T cell receptor beta chains follows, all from one sample in a study of cytomegalovirus exposure and HLA in healthy donors. Repertoires were generated with immunoSEQ multiplex PCR, while TCRdb's copy carries only in-frame clones and drops some. The repertoire includes 65,000 or so clones, roughly 80% of them detected once, and around 3% sits in the top ten. The specimen sequenced was PBMCs. Receptor source: a girl aged 5-17 years in good health and CMV-seropositive. CDR3s include the opening cysteine and the closing phenylalanine or tryptophan. The order of the fields is V gene, clone size, J gene, D gene, CDR3 DNA, CDR3 protein. The D gene is left open where the match is weak. Size tells how often a clone was seen (once, few, many) or the class of an expanded clone, and some rows leave it out.

>TRBV5-1|NA|TRBJ2-3|TRBD1
TGCGCCAGCAGCTTGGACAGGGGATCGCAGTATTTT
CASSLDRGSQYF
>TRBV6-6|NA|TRBJ2-7|TRBD1
TGTGCCAGCAGTTCCGGGACAGGGCCCTCCGAGCAGTACTTC
CASSSGTGPSEQYF
>TRBV5-4|NA|TRBJ1-2|NA
TGTGCCAGCAGCGAGACAGGCCGACGCTATGGCTACACCTTC
CASSETGRRYGYTF
>TRBV30|once|TRBJ1-1|NA
TGTGCCTGGAAAGGGAGGCTTATCGCCACTGAAGCTTTCTTT
CAWKGRLIATEAFF
>TRBV5-1|NA|TRBJ2-7|TRBD2
TGCGCCAGCAGCTTGGCTCTAGCGGCCTACGAGCAGTACTTC
CASSLALAAYEQYF
>TRBV11-2|NA|TRBJ2-5|TRBD2
TGTGCCAGCAGCTTAGATAGCCGACTAGCGGGGCAAGAGACCCAGTACTTC
CASSLDSRLAGQETQYF
>TRBV9|NA|TRBJ1-5|TRBD1
TGTGCCAGCAGCGTAGGAGGGGGCCCGGGCAATCAGCCCCAGCATTTT
CASSVGGGPGNQPQHF
>TRBV7-9|NA|TRBJ1-1|NA
TGTGCCACGCGGGATGGAGGGGAAGGGAACACTGAAGCTTTCTTT
CATRDGGEGNTEAFF
>TRBV28|many|TRBJ1-1|NA
TGTGCCAGCAGTTTGCCAGGGGTGACTGAAGCTTTCTTT
CASSLPGVTEAFF
>TRBV5-4|once|TRBJ1-2|TRBD1
TGTGCCAGCAGCCCAAACCTCGACAGGGGGCCTGCGGGCTACACCTTC
CASSPNLDRGPAGYTF
>TRBV2|NA|TRBJ2-2|NA
TGTGCCAGCAGGCCAGGCTCCGGGGAGCTGTTTTTT
CASRPGSGELFF
>TRBV5-1|NA|TRBJ1-1|NA
TGCGCCAGCAGCTGGGGAGGGCCCGTGAACACTGAAGCTTTCTTT
CASSWGGPVNTEAFF
>TRBV23-1|NA|TRBJ2-2|NA
TGCGCCAGCAGTCCCCACACGGGTCGAATCACCGGGGAGCTGTTTTTT
CASSPHTGRITGELFF
>TRBV4-2|NA|TRBJ2-5|TRBD2
TGTGCCAGCAGCCAAGGTGCTAGCGGGGGAAGCTCGGTAAAGGAGACCCAGTACTTC
CASSQGASGGSSVKETQYF
>TRBV7-7|NA|TRBJ2-7|NA
TGTGCTAGCAGCCCCCACCAAGGGGCCTACGAGCAGTACTTC
CASSPHQGAYEQYF
>TRBV6-5|few|TRBJ1-1|TRBD1
TGTGCCAGCAGTTTCCGGGACAGAGGTCTTCTAGCTTTCTTT
CASSFRDRGLLAFF
>TRBV10-1|NA|TRBJ2-5|TRBD2
TGCGCCAGCAGTGAGCGGGCGGGAGGACAGTGGGAGACCCAGTACTTC
CASSERAGGQWETQYF
>TRBV20-1|NA|TRBJ2-5|NA
TGCAGTGCCCGGGCGGGGGAGACCCAGTACTTC
CSARAGETQYF
>TRBV11-3|NA|TRBJ2-1|TRBD1
TGTGCCAGCAGCCTCCGGGACAGATACAATGAGCAGTTCTTC
CASSLRDRYNEQFF
>TRBV28|NA|TRBJ2-3|TRBD2
TGTGCCAGCAGTTTAGGGGGGACTAGCGGGAGGGCCAAAGATACGCAGTATTTT
CASSLGGTSGRAKDTQYF
>TRBV20-1|NA|TRBJ1-1|TRBD1
TGCAGTGTAGCAGGGGGCACTGAAGCTTTCTTT
CSVAGGTEAFF
>TRBV5-8|NA|TRBJ2-1|TRBD1
TGTGCCAGCAGCCTAACAGGGGTCACTTACAATGAGCAGTTCTTC
CASSLTGVTYNEQFF
>TRBV15|NA|TRBJ2-3|TRBD1
TGTGCCACCAGCAGAGAAGGGACAGCCACAGATACGCAGTATTTT
CATSREGTATDTQYF
>TRBV5-6|few|TRBJ1-1|NA
TGTGCCAGCAGCTTGGGACAGGAAGCTTTCTTT
CASSLGQEAFF
>TRBV30|NA|TRBJ1-2|NA
TGTGCCTGGAGCGATTGGGAGTCTAACTATGGCTACACCTTC
CAWSDWESNYGYTF
>TRBV7-9|once|TRBJ1-1|TRBD1
TGTGCCAGCAGATGGGGACAGGGATTAACTGAAGCTTTCTTT
CASRWGQGLTEAFF
>TRBV27|NA|TRBJ1-1|TRBD1
TGTGCCAGCGTCCGAGACAGGGGCCGCGAAGCTTTCTTT
CASVRDRGREAFF
>TRBV9|once|TRBJ1-6|TRBD1
TGTGCCAGCAGCTACAGGGGGCAGGGGAATTCACCCCTCCACTTT
CASSYRGQGNSPLHF
>TRBV16|once|TRBJ2-7|NA
TGTGCCAGCAGCCACTGGGAGACGGCATACGAGCAGTACTTC
CASSHWETAYEQYF
>TRBV9|NA|TRBJ1-1|NA
TGTGCCAGCAGCGTAGCCCCCGGAGGGACTGAAGCTTTCTTT
CASSVAPGGTEAFF
>TRBV29-1|NA|TRBJ2-5|TRBD1
TGCAGCGTTGACGACAGGGGACAAGAGACCCAGTACTTC
CSVDDRGQETQYF
>TRBV30|NA|TRBJ2-7|NA
TGTGCCTGGAGTAGGAGGATACCGCCCGAGCAGTACTTC
CAWSRRIPPEQYF
>TRBV4-1|NA|TRBJ1-5|NA
TGCGCCAGCAGCCGTGAACAGGGATGGCAGCCCCAGCATTTT
CASSREQGWQPQHF
>TRBV7-8|once|TRBJ2-1|NA
TGTGCCAGCAGCCGGGGACAGGGAAGACTAGCGGCCCACAATGAGCAGTTCTTC
CASSRGQGRLAAHNEQFF
>TRBV6-1|NA|TRBJ1-1|TRBD1
TGTGCCAGCAGACCTGAGGGGGCGAGGTATGCTTTCTTT
CASRPEGARYAFF
>TRBV25-1|NA|TRBJ2-5|NA
TGTGCCAGCAGTGAATGGTATGGAGAAGAGACCCAGTACTTC
CASSEWYGEETQYF
>TRBV29-1|NA|TRBJ2-7|NA
TGCAGCGTTGAAAGTAACAGGGACTACGAGCAGTACTTC
CSVESNRDYEQYF
>TRBV5-4|few|TRBJ1-1|NA
TGTGCCAGCAGCTTGGACAGGGACACTGAAGCTTTCTTT
CASSLDRDTEAFF
>TRBV5-1|NA|TRBJ1-1|NA
TGCGCCAGCAGCTTGAGAGGAGGGACGGCCACTGAAGCTTTCTTT
CASSLRGGTATEAFF
>TRBV5-6|few|TRBJ1-6|TRBD1
TGTGCCAGCAGCACAAGACAGGGGGGCTATAATTCACCCCTCCACTTT
CASSTRQGGYNSPLHF
>TRBV6-1|NA|TRBJ2-7|TRBD2
TGTGCCAGCACCGAAACTAGCGGGGCTTGGGGCGAGCAGTACTTC
CASTETSGAWGEQYF
>TRBV5-1|NA|TRBJ2-5|TRBD2
TGCGCCAGCAGCTCCGAGTTAGCGGGAGTCGGCGAGACCCAGTACTTC
CASSSELAGVGETQYF
>TRBV5-5|NA|TRBJ2-5|TRBD2
TGTGCCAGCATCCCAAGTCGGGGGGAAGGGACCCAGTACTTC
CASIPSRGEGTQYF
>TRBV5-6|NA|TRBJ1-2|NA
TGTGCCAGCAGCTTCATTCTCGGTGGCTACACCTTC
CASSFILGGYTF
>TRBV29-1|NA|TRBJ2-7|NA
TGCAGCGTTTCCTGGGGGGTCGAGCAGTACTTC
CSVSWGVEQYF
>TRBV28|NA|TRBJ1-2|NA
TGTGCCAGCAGTTTAAAGCCAAGGAGCTATGGCTACACCTTC
CASSLKPRSYGYTF
>TRBV7-2|NA|TRBJ1-2|NA
TGTGCCAGCAGCTTAGTCTCGGTAGATAACTATGGCTACACCTTC
CASSLVSVDNYGYTF
>TRBV29-1|NA|TRBJ2-5|NA
TGCAGCGTTGACCTGGGACTGAACCAAGAGACCCAGTACTTC
CSVDLGLNQETQYF
>TRBV10-3|few|TRBJ1-1|NA
TGTGCCATCATGCAGGGAATAGCCACTGAAGCTTTCTTT
CAIMQGIATEAFF
>TRBV2|NA|TRBJ2-7|NA
TGTGCCAGCAGTGTCCTCCTCTACGAGCAGTACTTC
CASSVLLYEQYF
>TRBV27|NA|TRBJ2-6|NA
TGTGCCAGCACTTACAGGGCTGGGGCCAACGTCCTGACTTTC
CASTYRAGANVLTF
>TRBV5-4|once|TRBJ1-2|TRBD1
TGTGCCAGCAGCTTGATGGGGGACAGGGGCTATGGCTACACCTTC
CASSLMGDRGYGYTF
>TRBV5-1|NA|TRBJ2-7|TRBD1
TGCGCCAGCAGCTTGGGACAGGGGGCGAGGGACGAGGAGCAGTACTTC
CASSLGQGARDEEQYF